Shown below are 9 T cell receptor beta chains from a single sample sequenced in a study of radiotherapy plus CTLA-4 blockade in lung cancer. Profiled with immunoSEQ multiplex PCR; TCRdb holds only in-frame clones, not every one. In the table there are 45,000 to 55,000 clones, roughly three quarters of which are singletons. The specimen was peripheral blood, collected from a patient treated with radiotherapy plus ipilimumab. These TCRs come from a human donor with non-small cell lung cancer who had a partial response to radiotherapy plus ipilimumab.

The V gene is TRBV5-6, the J gene TRBJ2-5, with D unclear. The CDR3 consists of 15 residues. Germline V gives CDR1 SGHDT, CDR2 YYEEEE. V shed 1 base and J shed 4 bases, with 14 bases lying between them. The CDR3 coding sequence is TGTGCCAGCAGCTTGACTACGAGCCTTCTAGAGACCCAGTACTTC. Amino acid sequence: CASSLTTSLLETQYF.

This chain uses TRBV28 with TRBJ2-7, with 7 bases lining up with TRBD2. V was pared by 6 bases and J by 6 bases, with 14 bases of the junction left unmatched. CDR3 length equals 15 residues. CDR1 and CDR2 (germline): MDHEN, SYDVKM. This CDR3 reads CASSPRAGDLAEQYF. The CDR3 DNA reads as TGTGCCAGCAGCCCCCGGGCGGGGGACCTCGCCGAGCAGTACTTC. The variable domain in full, completed from reference TRBV28 and TRBJ2-7, reads DVKVTQSSRYLVKRTGEKVFLECVQDMDHENMFWYRQDPGLGLRLIYFSYDVKMKEKGDIPEGYSVSREKKERFSLILESASTNQTSMYLCASSPRAGDLAEQYFGPGTRLTVT.

V is TRBV13 and J is TRBJ2-5; 8 bases fit TRBD2. The DNA matches TRBJ2-7 better at its end, which makes the J call doubtful. Germline V gene lookup returns CDR1 PRHDT and CDR2 FYEKMQ (reference sequence). The CDR3 covers 15 residues. DNA for the CDR3: TGTGCCAGCAGCCCGGGACGGGGGGGCTCCTACGAGCAGTACTTC. This codes for CASSPGRGGSYEQYF.

The table lists this clone with a count of one. This chain uses TRBV6-1 with TRBJ2-5; 7 positions agree with TRBD1. Germline lookup yields CDR1 MNHNS and CDR2 SASEGT. V lost 8 bases, J lost 1 base, and 7 bases stayed unmatched. The CDR3 runs to 14 residues. The CDR3 DNA is TGTGCCAGCGAGCAGGGGACAGTCCAAGAGACCCAGTACTTC. It yields the protein CASEQGTVQETQYF.

The rearrangement links TRBV7-8 to TRBJ2-5, with 11 bases lining up with TRBD1. The closer fit of TRBJ2-7 to the DNA end suggests the J call may be wrong. Germline-derived CDR1 and CDR2 are SGHVS and FQNEAQ. The CDR3 runs 17 residues. In DNA, the CDR3 is TGTGCCAGCAGCTTACGGACAGGGGGCTCCAGCTCCTACGAGCAGTACTTC. This sequence encodes CASSLRTGGSSSYEQYF.

The chain employs TRBV6-5 and TRBJ2-1, with TRBD2 identical over 10 bases. Germline CDR1 and CDR2: MNHEY and SVGAGI. This CDR3 is built from 16 residues. V gave up 0 bases and J gave up 7 bases; unmatched junction bases: 6. In DNA form, the CDR3 reads TGTGCCAGCAGTTACTCCAGCGGGGGGGTACGGAATGAGCAGTTCTTC. Protein: CASSYSSGGVRNEQFF.

The V gene is TRBV16, the J gene TRBJ1-1, with TRBD1 identical over 7 bases. Losses at the gene ends were 4 bases for V and 7 bases for J; bases not matched to a gene: 9. The CDR3 runs to 14 residues. CDR1 and CDR2 from the germline V gene are KGHSY and FQNENV. CDR3 region: CASSLGDGDSEAFF. CDR3 sequence (DNA): TGTGCCAGCAGCCTCGGCGACGGGGACAGTGAAGCTTTCTTT. The variable domain in full, completed from reference TRBV16 and TRBJ1-1, reads GEEVAQTPKHLVRGEGQKAKLYCAPIKGHSYVFWYQQVLKNEFKFLISFQNENVFDETGMPKERFSAKCLPNSPCSLEIQATKLEDSAVYFCASSLGDGDSEAFFGQGTRLTVV.

The J gene is TRBJ1-2, the V gene TRBV5-1; 7 nucleotides align to TRBD1. The CDR3 totals 14 residues. CDR1 is SGHRS and CDR2 is YFSETQ in the germline V gene. Germline trimming cut 0 bases from V and 6 bases from J; bases unmatched to any gene: 5. CDR3 protein: CASSLEGAGDGYTF. Here the CDR3 DNA reads TGCGCCAGCAGCTTGGAGGGGGCGGGCGATGGCTACACCTTC.

This clone was counted once. The chain recombines TRBV7-2 with TRBJ1-3; D unresolved. Trimming took 5 bases from V and 2 from J, leaving 10 bases between them. The CDR3 sequence is 14 residues long. The germline gives CDR1 SGHTA, CDR2 FQGNSA. DNA for the CDR3: TGTGCCAGCAGCCTAACGCAGGCTGGAAACACCATATATTTT. This codes for CASSLTQAGNTIYF.